What follows is one TCR beta chain and its context. The antigen is unknown. An even split of each subset's genomic DNA across several immunoSEQ plates was performed. The protocol was immunoSEQ multiplex PCR, while the TCRdb copy is restricted to in-frame clones and leaves out a portion. The sample contains about 590,000 clones, roughly 95% of which appear only once. Terminally differentiated effector memory CD45RA+ cells were excluded from the naive CD8 cells, which were CD45RO-negative and positively selected for CCR7. The donors were adults (healthy and HIV-negative) with no recent acute infections or vaccinations. These data come from a study of shared clonotypes between healthy human individuals. Study findings and constraints: Relative to memory subsets, naive subsets generally showed larger estimated richness.

The CDR3 extends over 15 amino acids. Germline V gene lookup returns CDR1 SGDLS and CDR2 YYNGEE. V was shortened by 0 bases and J by 10 bases, with 16 bases between the two germline ends. The chain has TRBV9 and TRBJ1-4; no clear D. Material for sequencing was naive CD8+ T cells sorted from blood. The TCR sequence derives from a woman under 40 in good health. Written as DNA, the CDR3 is TGTGCCAGCAGCGTAGAAAGTGGATTAAGCGGAAAACTGTTTTTT. This translates into CASSVESGLSGKLFF.